The 14 T cell receptor beta chains below come from one sample, sequenced in a study of PD-L1 blockade in urothelial cancer (dated by TCRdb to 2015 to 2018). Libraries were prepared through the immunoSEQ multiplex PCR assay. TCRdb retrieved this table from immuneACCESS and kept in-frame rearrangements only. Not all clones are present; in checked studies, unresolved V genes account for under half, and no reason is known for the remainder. The sample table lists tens of thousands of clones, 70% to 90% of them with a count of one. The leading ten clones occupy around 3.5% of the sample. Here the sequenced sample was PBMCs, taken around atezolizumab (anti-PD-L1) treatment. All receptors come from a man aged 50 to 60 with urothelial cancer.

This chain links TRBV7-3 with TRBJ2-5, with D perhaps matching TRBD1 (6 bases). The CDR3 contains 15 residues. Per the germline V gene, CDR1 is SGHTA and CDR2 is FQGTGA. The V gene lost 2 bases and the J gene lost 0 bases, with 10 bases spanning the gap. The CDR3 DNA follows: TGTGCCAGCAGCTTACCCGGGACAAACCAAGAGACCCAGTACTTC. Translation: CASSLPGTNQETQYF.

The V call is TRBV6-4, the J call TRBJ2-1; TRBD1 aligns across 8 bases. Germline CDR1 reads MRHNA; CDR2 reads SNTAGT. The V gene end was trimmed by 4 bases and the J gene end by 4 bases; junction bases not matched to a gene: 6. This CDR3 has 15 amino acids. CDR3 coding DNA: TGTGCCAGCAGTGGGACAGGGAGAGATTACAATGAGCAGTTCTTC. Its protein is CASSGTGRDYNEQFF.

This rearrangement joins TRBV27 to TRBJ2-2, with 9 bases identical to TRBD2. In germline, CDR1 is MNHEY, CDR2 SMNVEV (reference sequence). CDR3 length: 16 amino acids. Trimming took 5 bases from V and 2 from J; bases not matched to a gene: 6. The CDR3 loop is CASSPTSGVNTGELFF. In DNA form, the CDR3 reads TGTGCCAGCAGTCCGACTAGCGGAGTTAACACCGGGGAGCTGTTTTTT.

This clone has a handful of counts. This sequence joins TRBV28 and TRBJ2-2; TRBD1 might be the D (6 bases). Trimming took 6 bases from V and 1 from J, leaving 12 bases between them. The CDR3 totals 15 residues. Germline V gene data show CDR1 as MDHEN and CDR2 as SYDVKM. The CDR3 here is CASSSPTGNTGELFF. CDR3 nucleotides: TGTGCCAGCAGCTCCCCGACAGGGAACACCGGGGAGCTGTTTTTT.

The V gene is TRBV19, the J gene TRBJ1-2; 7 nucleotides match TRBD1. From germline, CDR1 is LNHDA and CDR2 SQIVND (reference sequence). The CDR3 is made up of 16 amino acids. Trimming took 8 bases from V and 3 from J; bases not matched to a gene: 15. This CDR3 reads CASGTAGRRSYYGYTF. DNA of the CDR3: TGTGCCAGTGGGACAGCAGGAAGGAGGTCGTACTATGGCTACACCTTC.

This chain joins TRBV29-1 and TRBJ2-1; maybe TRBD2 (5 bases). The length of the CDR3 is 13 residues. Germline V gene lookup returns CDR1 SQVTM and CDR2 ANQGSEA. V lost 4 bases and J 4 bases, leaving 11 bases between the germline ends. Here the CDR3 DNA reads TGCAGCGTTGGATTAGCGACTTACAATGAGCAGTTCTTC. This sequence encodes CSVGLATYNEQFF.

This chain connects TRBV11-2 to TRBJ2-2; D gene unclear. V lost 4 bases and J lost 2, with 5 bases in between. The length of the CDR3 is 13 residues. Germline V gene data show CDR1 as SGHAT and CDR2 as FQNNGV. CDR3 protein: CASSSLNTGELFF. CDR3 DNA: TGTGCCAGCAGCTCTTTAAACACCGGGGAGCTGTTTTTT.

This sequence joins TRBV19 and TRBJ2-7, with 7 bases lining up with TRBD2. The germline V gene encodes CDR1 LNHDA and CDR2 SQIVND (reference sequence). J gave up 3 bases and V 3 bases, and 5 bases lay outside the gene matches. The CDR3 loop spans 14 amino acids. CDR3 residues: CASSISSGNYEQYF. The CDR3 DNA reads as TGTGCCAGTAGTATCTCTAGCGGAAACTACGAGCAGTACTTC. Supplemented by reference TRBV19 and TRBJ2-7, the full variable domain reads DGGITQSPKYLFRKEGQNVTLSCEQNLNHDAMYWYRQDPGQGLRLIYYSQIVNDFQKGDIAEGYSVSREKKESFPLTVTSAQKNPTAFYLCASSISSGNYEQYFGPGTRLTVT.

This clone has a single count. The CDR3 DNA reads TGTGCCAGCAGCGCAGGACTAGCGGGGGGGCCAGATACGCAGTATTTT. This codes for CASSAGLAGGPDTQYF. The chain joins TRBV9 to TRBJ2-3; 15 positions agree with TRBD2. J lost 4 bases, V lost 3 bases, and 3 bases had no gene match. Per the germline V gene, CDR1 is SGDLS and CDR2 is YYNGEE. The CDR3 covers 16 residues.

This clone has only one observation. This sequence joins TRBV6-5 and TRBJ2-1; 8 nucleotides align to TRBD2. Trimming removed 2 bases from V and 9 bases from J; junction bases left unmatched: 9. The CDR3 has 15 amino acids. CDR1 is MNHEY, CDR2 SVGAGI, per germline. DNA of the CDR3: TGTGCCAGCAGTTACGACCGGGGGGGCCGGGGTGAGCAGTTCTTC. Translation: CASSYDRGGRGEQFF.

The gene calls are TRBV10-2 and TRBJ2-1; the match to TRBD2 covers 8 bases. The CDR3 has 17 amino acids. Germline V gene sequence: CDR1 WSHSY, CDR2 SAAADI. With V trimmed by 0 bases and J by 2 bases, 6 bases remained unmatched. CDR3 residues: CASSESSMGLAYNEQFF. The CDR3 bases are TGCGCCAGCAGTGAGTCTAGTATGGGACTAGCCTACAATGAGCAGTTCTTC.

V gene TRBV29-1 combines with J gene TRBJ2-5; the match to TRBD2 covers 7 bases. The V segment lost 3 bases and the J segment 5 bases; nucleotides outside the gene matches: 6. Germline CDR1 reads SQVTM; CDR2 reads ANQGSEA. The CDR3 totals 13 residues. CDR3 loop: CSVEGGVKETQYF. CDR3 bases: TGCAGCGTTGAGGGGGGGGTGAAGGAGACCCAGTACTTC.

V and J are TRBV7-9 and TRBJ1-2; D not resolved. V shed 5 bases and J shed 9 bases, with 13 bases lying between them. Per the germline V gene, CDR1 is SEHNR and CDR2 is FQNEAQ (reference sequence). The length of the CDR3 is 12 residues. The CDR3 loop is CASSPYERSYTF. The CDR3 DNA reads as TGTGCCAGCAGCCCCTACGAACGTAGCTACACCTTC.

The chain employs TRBV25-1 and TRBJ1-2, with TRBD1 identical over 8 bases. This CDR3 has 15 residues. Germline values: CDR1 MGHDK, CDR2 SYGVNS. V was pared by 6 bases and J by 7 bases, with 13 bases of the junction left unmatched. This chain's CDR3 is CASSTLDRGGGGYTF. DNA for the CDR3: TGTGCCAGCAGCACGCTCGACAGGGGTGGCGGTGGCTACACCTTC.